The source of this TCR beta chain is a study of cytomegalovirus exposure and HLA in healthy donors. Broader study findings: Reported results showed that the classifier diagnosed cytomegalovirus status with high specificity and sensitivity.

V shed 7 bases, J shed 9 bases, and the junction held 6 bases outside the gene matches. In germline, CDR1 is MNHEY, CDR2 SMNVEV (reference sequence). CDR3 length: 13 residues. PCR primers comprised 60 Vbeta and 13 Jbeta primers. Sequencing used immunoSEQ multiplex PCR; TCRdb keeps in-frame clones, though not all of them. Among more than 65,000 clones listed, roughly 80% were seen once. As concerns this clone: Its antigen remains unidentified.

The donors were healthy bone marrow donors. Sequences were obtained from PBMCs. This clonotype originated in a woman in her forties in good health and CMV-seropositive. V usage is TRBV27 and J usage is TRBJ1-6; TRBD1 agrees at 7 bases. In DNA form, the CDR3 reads TGTGCCAGCACTACAGGGGTCCTTTCACCCCTCCACTTT. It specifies CASTTGVLSPLHF.